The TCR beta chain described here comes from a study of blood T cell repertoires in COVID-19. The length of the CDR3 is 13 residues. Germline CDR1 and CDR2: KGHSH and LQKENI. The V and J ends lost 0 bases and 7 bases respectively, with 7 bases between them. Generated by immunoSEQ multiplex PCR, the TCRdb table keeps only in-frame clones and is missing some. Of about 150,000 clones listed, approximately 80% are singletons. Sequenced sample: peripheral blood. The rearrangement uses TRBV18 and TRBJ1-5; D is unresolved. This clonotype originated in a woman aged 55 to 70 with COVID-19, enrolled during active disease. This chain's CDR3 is CASSPPAGQPQHF. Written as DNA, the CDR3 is TGTGCCAGCTCACCACCGGCAGGCCAGCCCCAGCATTTT.